These 25 T cell receptor beta chains share one sample of origin, sequenced in a study of cytomegalovirus exposure and HLA in healthy donors. PCR amplification relied on 60 Vbeta primers (plus 13 Jbeta primers). Measured with immunoSEQ multiplex PCR; TCRdb has only the in-frame clones, and not every one. Among roughly 200,000 clones, approximately 90% were seen once, and the ten largest hold 1%. Material: PBMCs. The receptors stem from a woman aged 18-29 years in good health and CMV-seronegative.

V is TRBV6-5 and J is TRBJ2-2; 8 positions match TRBD2. The CDR3 length is 15 residues. Germline trimming cut 4 bases from V and 0 bases from J; bases unmatched to any gene: 1. Looked up from germline, CDR1 is MNHEY and CDR2 is SVGAGI. The CDR3 DNA is TGTGCCAGCAGTTTGGGACTAGCGAACACCGGGGAGCTGTTTTTT. As protein: CASSLGLANTGELFF.

The CDR3 DNA reads TGTGCCAGCTCGACTAGTCCCACCGGGGAGCTGTTTTTT. This gives the protein CASSTSPTGELFF. The chain employs TRBV7-3 and TRBJ2-2; possibly TRBD2 for D (6 bases). The ends were cut back, 8 bases at V and 4 bases at J, with 11 bases in the middle. This CDR3 is built from 13 residues. CDR1 and CDR2 (germline): SGHTA, FQGTGA.

This sequence joins TRBV5-1 and TRBJ2-7, with D possibly being TRBD1 (6 bases). V lost 3 bases to trimming and J lost 3 bases, with 19 bases between them. Germline V gives CDR1 SGHRS, CDR2 YFSETQ. The CDR3 loop spans 16 amino acids. The CDR3 sequence is CASSSNNQGIDYEQYF. Here the CDR3 DNA reads TGCGCCAGCAGCTCGAACAACCAGGGGATTGACTACGAGCAGTACTTC.

The chain couples TRBV6-5 to TRBJ2-3; D unresolved. This CDR3 is built from 13 residues. V gave up 6 bases and J gave up 1 base, with 8 bases separating them. Germline V CDR1 and CDR2: MNHEY, SVGAGI. In DNA, the CDR3 is TGTGCCAGCAGCCGCTGGCGCACAGATACGCAGTATTTT. Its translation is CASSRWRTDTQYF.

The chain joins TRBV6-6 to TRBJ2-7, with D possibly matching TRBD2 (7 bases). The CDR3 spans 15 residues. Germline V lookup: CDR1 MNHNY, CDR2 SVGAGI (reference sequence). The V and J ends lost 8 bases and 5 bases respectively, with 22 bases between them. The CDR3 sequence: CASFSGGGGVHEQYF. CDR3 coding DNA: TGTGCCAGCTTTTCGGGGGGCGGAGGAGTCCACGAGCAGTACTTC.

The chain is built from TRBV7-3 and TRBJ2-5; tentatively, D is TRBD2 (6 bases). Trimming left V 3 bases short and J 2 bases short, with 10 bases between. CDR3 length: 14 amino acids. Germline lookup yields CDR1 SGHTA and CDR2 FQGTGA. In DNA form, the CDR3 reads TGTGCCAGCAGCTTTAGCGGTCAGCAAGAGACCCAGTACTTC. Translating it yields CASSFSGQQETQYF.

Only a few counts were recorded for this clone. The chain has TRBV19 and TRBJ2-1, with 10 bases aligning to TRBD2. Germline trimming cut 5 bases from V and 7 bases from J; bases unmatched to any gene: 8. The length of the CDR3 is 15 residues. Per the germline V gene, CDR1 is LNHDA and CDR2 is SQIVND (reference sequence). The chain's CDR3 is CASSLQREGRNEQFF. CDR3 bases: TGTGCCAGTAGTCTTCAGCGGGAGGGCCGGAATGAGCAGTTCTTC.

V gene TRBV7-2 combines with J gene TRBJ2-7, with TRBD2 identical over 7 bases. The CDR3 length is 18 residues. Trimming cost V 4 bases and J 0 bases; bases outside gene matches: 15. Germline CDR1 and CDR2: SGHTA and FQGNSA. CDR3 loop: CASSSRTGLTPSSYEQYF. The CDR3, as DNA: TGTGCCAGCAGCTCACGGACGGGACTAACCCCTAGCTCCTACGAGCAGTACTTC.

This chain joins TRBV4-3 and TRBJ1-1; unclear D gene. Trimming took 0 bases from V and 10 from J, leaving 12 bases between them. The CDR3 is made up of 13 amino acids. CDR1 is LGHNA and CDR2 is YSLEER in the germline V gene. The DNA of the CDR3 is TGCGCCAGCAGCCAAGATGCTGGCCCGTCAGCTTTCTTT. Its protein product is CASSQDAGPSAFF.

A single count supports this clone. This chain uses TRBV30 with TRBJ2-2; D perhaps matches TRBD1 (5 bases). The germline V gene has CDR1 GTSNPN and CDR2 SVGIG (reference sequence). With 0 bases removed from V and 10 bases from J, the gap between germline ends came to 12 bases. CDR3 length: 13 residues. CDR3 coding DNA: TGTGCCTGGAGTGTAGCTAGGGGCAAGGAGCTGTTTTTT. As protein: CAWSVARGKELFF. The complete variable domain, with remaining parts taken from reference TRBV30 and TRBJ2-2, reads SQTIHQWPATLVQPVGSPLSLECTVEGTSNPNLYWYRQAAGRGLQLLFYSVGIGQISSEVPQNLSASRPQDRQFILSSKKLLLSDSGFYLCAWSVARGKELFFGEGSRLTVL.

The V gene is TRBV5-5, the J gene TRBJ1-2, with D perhaps TRBD1 (5 bases). The CDR3 sequence is 15 residues long. Looked up from germline, CDR1 is SGHKS and CDR2 is YYEKEE (reference sequence). The V and J ends lost 0 bases and 3 bases respectively, with 12 bases between them. For the CDR3, the DNA is TGTGCCAGCAGCTTGGAGTTATGGGGGGACTATGGCTACACCTTC. Translating gives CASSLELWGDYGYTF.

The chain recombines TRBV7-2 with TRBJ1-4, with D hard to call. Trimming left V 2 bases short and J 8 bases short, with 15 bases between. CDR1 and CDR2 from the germline V gene are SGHTA and FQGNSA. This CDR3 has 15 amino acids. This CDR3 reads CASSLPRAKREKLFF. The CDR3 region has the DNA TGTGCCAGCAGCTTACCCCGGGCCAAGCGGGAAAAACTGTTTTTT.

V and J are TRBV9 and TRBJ1-1; perhaps TRBD1 as D (5 bases). The CDR3 loop spans 15 amino acids. Between the trimmed V and J ends, which lost 0 bases and 4 bases, there was a span of 13 bases. The germline V gene encodes CDR1 SGDLS and CDR2 YYNGEE. In DNA, the CDR3 is TGTGCCAGCAGCGTAGACGGCAGGGCCGGCACTGAAGCTTTCTTT. Translating it yields CASSVDGRAGTEAFF.

This chain connects TRBV6-1 to TRBJ1-5; weak D call: TRBD1 (5 bases). The length of the CDR3 is 14 residues. Per the germline V gene, CDR1 is MNHNS and CDR2 is SASEGT. Trimming removed 6 bases at V and 0 bases at J, with 9 bases between. This chain's CDR3 is CASRGRVSNQPQHF. The CDR3 coding sequence is TGTGCCAGCAGGGGCAGGGTTAGCAATCAGCCCCAGCATTTT.

Note on this clone: A read error may produce the germline difference seen at one junction end. Within the sample, other DNA sequences also encode this same CDR3. This rearrangement joins TRBV7-2 to TRBJ1-5; 9 bases match TRBD1. The CDR3 is made up of 15 amino acids. CDR1 and CDR2 (germline): SGHTA, FQGNSA. Written as DNA, the CDR3 is TGTGCCAGCAGCACTCGACAGGGGGTGGATCAGCCCCAACATTTT. Its protein product is CASSTRQGVDQPQHF.

This clone was recorded once. This chain uses TRBV7-8 with TRBJ1-1, with D maybe TRBD1 (5 bases). The CDR3 covers 14 residues. Germline assignment: CDR1 SGHVS and CDR2 FQNEAQ. Between the trimmed V and J ends, which lost 2 bases and 6 bases, there was a span of 13 bases. CDR3 amino acids: CASSLTGGPAEAFF. The CDR3 region has the DNA TGTGCCAGCAGCTTAACAGGAGGGCCCGCTGAAGCTTTCTTT.

The rearrangement uses TRBV7-3 and TRBJ2-2; D unresolved. CDR1 SGHTA and CDR2 FQGTGA come from the germline V gene. This CDR3 is 15 amino acids long. V lost 2 bases, J lost 1 base, and 8 bases lay in between. Here the CDR3 reads CASSLGLGNTGELFF. The CDR3 bases are TGTGCCAGCAGCTTAGGCCTTGGGAACACCGGGGAGCTGTTTTTT.

The chain joins TRBV5-6 to TRBJ1-5, with 10 positions matching TRBD1. The V gene's germline CDR1 is SGHDT and CDR2 YYEEEE. The CDR3 sequence is 15 residues long. V dropped 4 bases and J dropped 6; count of bases not matched to a gene: 7. Here the CDR3 reads CASSPTGGYPQPQHF. CDR3 coding DNA: TGTGCCAGCAGCCCGACAGGGGGCTATCCTCAGCCCCAGCATTTT. The full variable domain, in which reference TRBV5-6 and TRBJ1-5 provide the parts outside the CDR3, is DAGVTQSPTHLIKTRGQQVTLRCSPKSGHDTVSWYQQALGQGPQFIFQYYEEEERQRGNFPDRFSGHQFPNYSSELNVNALLLGDSALYLCASSPTGGYPQPQHFGDGTRLSIL.

The chain combines TRBV7-9 with TRBJ1-2; unclear D gene. The V and J ends lost 1 base and 8 bases respectively, with 17 bases between them. The CDR3 has 15 amino acids. Germline loops: CDR1 SEHNR, CDR2 FQNEAQ (reference sequence). The CDR3 nucleotides read TGTGCCAGCAGCTTAGAAGTTTCTACCCAGGCAGGCTACACCTTC. This encodes CASSLEVSTQAGYTF.

This clone has a single count. The sample holds other DNA sequences that translate to the same CDR3. J is TRBJ2-1 and V is TRBV5-1; 8 nucleotides align to TRBD2. CDR1 is SGHRS, CDR2 YFSETQ, per germline. Unmatched junction bases numbered 3, after V lost 2 bases and J lost 2 bases. This CDR3 spans 15 amino acids. CDR3 DNA: TGCGCCAGCAGCTTTACTAGCGGAGCCTACAATGAGCAGTTCTTC. Translated, it gives CASSFTSGAYNEQFF.

The table lists this clone with a count of one. The chain uses TRBV9 and TRBJ2-7; 7 bases map to TRBD2. Per germline, CDR1 SGDLS and CDR2 YYNGEE. The CDR3 totals 15 residues. V lost 0 bases and J lost 6; bases outside the gene matches: 9. The CDR3 DNA follows: TGTGCCAGCAGCGTAGGTAGGGCGGGAGTAGGCGAGCAGTACTTC. This encodes CASSVGRAGVGEQYF.

The gene calls are TRBV6-4 and TRBJ2-1; 10 nucleotides agree with TRBD1. V lost 3 bases and J lost 5; bases outside the gene matches: 4. From germline, CDR1 is MRHNA and CDR2 SNTAGT. The CDR3 is made up of 15 amino acids. CDR3 sequence (DNA): TGTGCCAGCAGTGATGGGGACAGGGGCCACAATGAGCAGTTCTTC. This gives the protein CASSDGDRGHNEQFF.

The V gene is TRBV5-5, the J gene TRBJ2-5; possible D gene TRBD2, 6 bases. Looked up from germline, CDR1 is SGHKS and CDR2 is YYEKEE (reference sequence). The CDR3 totals 16 residues. Trimming took 2 bases from V and 5 from J, leaving 19 bases between them. The CDR3 loop is CASSFGTGETWETQYF. CDR3 nucleotides: TGTGCCAGCAGCTTCGGGACGGGGGAGACCTGGGAGACCCAGTACTTC.

This clone was detected only a few times. The J gene is TRBJ2-2, the V gene TRBV7-7, with a possible D match to TRBD2 (6 bases). Germline V CDR1 and CDR2: SSHAT, FNYEAQ (reference sequence). V lost 2 bases and J lost 7, with 11 bases in between. This CDR3 region has 14 residues. The CDR3: CASSLLAYSGELFF. In nucleotides, the CDR3 is TGTGCCAGCAGCTTACTAGCGTATAGCGGGGAGCTGTTTTTT.

This clone was seen a single time. The chain carries TRBV19 and TRBJ1-5; 8 nucleotides align to TRBD1. Unmatched junction bases numbered 4, after V lost 4 bases and J lost 5 bases. CDR3 length: 14 residues. Germline loops: CDR1 LNHDA, CDR2 SQIVND (reference sequence). Here the CDR3 reads CASSKDRDHQPQHF. The CDR3 nucleotides read TGTGCCAGTAGTAAGGACAGGGATCATCAGCCCCAGCATTTT.